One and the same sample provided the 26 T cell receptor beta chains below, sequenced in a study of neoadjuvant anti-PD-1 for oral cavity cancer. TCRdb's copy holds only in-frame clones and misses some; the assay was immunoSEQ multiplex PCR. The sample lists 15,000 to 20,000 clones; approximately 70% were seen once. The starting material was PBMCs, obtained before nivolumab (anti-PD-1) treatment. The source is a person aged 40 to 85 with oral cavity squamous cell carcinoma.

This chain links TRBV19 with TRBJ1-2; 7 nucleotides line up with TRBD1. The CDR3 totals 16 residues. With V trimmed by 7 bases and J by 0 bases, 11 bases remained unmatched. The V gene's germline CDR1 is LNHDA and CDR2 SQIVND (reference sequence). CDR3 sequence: CASNSPGQLANYGYTF. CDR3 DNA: TGTGCCAGTAACTCTCCGGGACAGCTAGCTAACTATGGCTACACCTTC.

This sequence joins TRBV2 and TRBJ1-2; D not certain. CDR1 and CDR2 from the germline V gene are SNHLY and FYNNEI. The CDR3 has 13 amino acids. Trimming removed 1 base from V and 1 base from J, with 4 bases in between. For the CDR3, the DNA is TGTGCCAGCAGTGAAGAGGTTAACTATGGCTACACCTTC. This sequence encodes CASSEEVNYGYTF.

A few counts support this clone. The CDR3 protein is CASSLCSGRGATPPGELFF. CDR3 in DNA: TGTGCCAGCAGCTTATGTAGCGGGCGGGGGGCTACCCCCCCCGGGGAGCTGTTTTTT. The V gene is TRBV11-3, the J gene TRBJ2-2; the match to TRBD2 covers 8 bases. Germline values: CDR1 SGHNT, CDR2 YENEEA. V was pared by 2 bases and J by 6 bases, with 17 bases of the junction left unmatched. The CDR3 contains 19 residues.

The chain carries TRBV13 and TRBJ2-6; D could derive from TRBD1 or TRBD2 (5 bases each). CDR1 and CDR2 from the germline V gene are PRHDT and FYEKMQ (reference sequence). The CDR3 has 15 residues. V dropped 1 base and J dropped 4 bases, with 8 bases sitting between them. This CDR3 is CASSLAGRGANVLTF. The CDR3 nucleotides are TGTGCCAGCAGCTTAGCGGGGCGAGGGGCCAACGTCCTGACTTTC.

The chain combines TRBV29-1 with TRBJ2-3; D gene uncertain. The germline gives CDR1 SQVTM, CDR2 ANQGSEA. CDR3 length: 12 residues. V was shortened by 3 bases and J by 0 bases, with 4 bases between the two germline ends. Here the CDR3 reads CSVERSTDTQYF. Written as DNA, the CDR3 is TGCAGCGTTGAGAGGAGCACAGATACGCAGTATTTT.

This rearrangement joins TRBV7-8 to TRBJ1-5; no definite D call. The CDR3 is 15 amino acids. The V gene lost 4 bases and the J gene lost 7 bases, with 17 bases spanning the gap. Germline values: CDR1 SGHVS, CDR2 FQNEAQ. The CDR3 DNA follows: TGTGCCAGCAGCTCCCCCGGCGGGGATAGACAGCCCCAGCATTTT. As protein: CASSSPGGDRQPQHF.

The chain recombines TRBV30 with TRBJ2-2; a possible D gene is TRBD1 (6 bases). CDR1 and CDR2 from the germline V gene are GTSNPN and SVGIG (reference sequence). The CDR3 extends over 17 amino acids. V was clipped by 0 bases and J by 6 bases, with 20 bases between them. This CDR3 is CAWSVGPGQRTAGELFF. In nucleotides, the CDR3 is TGTGCCTGGAGTGTAGGTCCGGGACAAAGGACCGCCGGGGAGCTGTTTTTT.

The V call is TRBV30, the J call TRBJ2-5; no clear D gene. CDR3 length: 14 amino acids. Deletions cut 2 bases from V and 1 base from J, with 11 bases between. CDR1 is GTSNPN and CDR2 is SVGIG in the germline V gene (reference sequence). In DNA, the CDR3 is TGTGCCTGGAGTAAGTCAACAGTCCAAGAGACCCAGTACTTC. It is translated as CAWSKSTVQETQYF. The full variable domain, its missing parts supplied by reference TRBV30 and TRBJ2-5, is SQTIHQWPATLVQPVGSPLSLECTVEGTSNPNLYWYRQAAGRGLQLLFYSVGIGQISSEVPQNLSASRPQDRQFILSSKKLLLSDSGFYLCAWSKSTVQETQYFGPGTRLLVL.

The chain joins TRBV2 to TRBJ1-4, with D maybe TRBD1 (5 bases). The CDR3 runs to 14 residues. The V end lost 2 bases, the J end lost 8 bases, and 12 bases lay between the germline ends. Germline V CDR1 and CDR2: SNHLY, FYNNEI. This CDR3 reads CASSEQGDGEKLFF. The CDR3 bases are TGTGCCAGCAGTGAACAAGGGGACGGGGAAAAACTGTTTTTT.

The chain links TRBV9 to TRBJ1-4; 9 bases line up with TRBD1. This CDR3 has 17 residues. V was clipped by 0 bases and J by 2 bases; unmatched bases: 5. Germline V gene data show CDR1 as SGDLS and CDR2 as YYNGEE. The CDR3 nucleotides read TGTGCCAGCAGCGTAGAGGGACAGGGATCCACTAATGAAAAACTGTTTTTT. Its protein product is CASSVEGQGSTNEKLFF.

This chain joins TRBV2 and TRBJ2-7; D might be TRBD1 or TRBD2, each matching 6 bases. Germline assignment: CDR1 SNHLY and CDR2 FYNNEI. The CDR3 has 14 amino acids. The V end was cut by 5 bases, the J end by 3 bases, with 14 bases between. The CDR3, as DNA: TGTGCCAGCAGTTTGGACCGGGGGCGCTACGAGCAGTACTTC. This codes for CASSLDRGRYEQYF.

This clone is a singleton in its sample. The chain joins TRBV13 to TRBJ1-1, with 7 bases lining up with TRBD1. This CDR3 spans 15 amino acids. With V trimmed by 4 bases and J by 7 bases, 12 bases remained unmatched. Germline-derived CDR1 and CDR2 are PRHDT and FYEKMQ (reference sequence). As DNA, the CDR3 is TGTGCCAGCAGCTCCCCCGTCCAGACAGGGCTTGAAGCTTTCTTT. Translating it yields CASSSPVQTGLEAFF.

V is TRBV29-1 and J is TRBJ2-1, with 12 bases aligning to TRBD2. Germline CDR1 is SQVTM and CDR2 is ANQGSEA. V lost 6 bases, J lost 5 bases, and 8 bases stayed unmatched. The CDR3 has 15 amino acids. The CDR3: CSVGQTSGSNNEQFF. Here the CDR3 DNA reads TGCAGCGTCGGACAGACTAGCGGGAGTAACAATGAGCAGTTCTTC.

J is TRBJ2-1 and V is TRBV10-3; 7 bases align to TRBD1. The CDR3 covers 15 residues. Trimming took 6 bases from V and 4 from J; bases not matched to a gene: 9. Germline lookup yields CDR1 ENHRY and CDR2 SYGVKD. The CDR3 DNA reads TGTGCCATCAGGGCCACAGGGGTTAAGTACAATGAGCAGTTCTTC. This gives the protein CAIRATGVKYNEQFF.

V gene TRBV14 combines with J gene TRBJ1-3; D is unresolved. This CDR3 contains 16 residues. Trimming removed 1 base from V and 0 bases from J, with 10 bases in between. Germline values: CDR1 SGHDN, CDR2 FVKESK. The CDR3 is CASSQGWADSGNTIYF. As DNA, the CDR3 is TGTGCCAGCAGCCAAGGCTGGGCTGACTCTGGAAACACCATATATTTT.

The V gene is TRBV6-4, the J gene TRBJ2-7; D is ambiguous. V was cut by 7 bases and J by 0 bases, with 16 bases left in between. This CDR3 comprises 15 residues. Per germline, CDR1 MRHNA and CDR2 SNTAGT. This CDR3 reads CASTPGLLFSYEQYF. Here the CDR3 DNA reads TGTGCCAGCACCCCAGGCCTATTATTCTCCTACGAGCAGTACTTC.

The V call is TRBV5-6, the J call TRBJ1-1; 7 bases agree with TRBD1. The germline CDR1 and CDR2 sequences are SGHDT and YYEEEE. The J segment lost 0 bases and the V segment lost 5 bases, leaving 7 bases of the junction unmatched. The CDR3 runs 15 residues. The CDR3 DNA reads TGTGCCAGCAGACAACAGGGGCCCATGAACACTGAAGCTTTCTTT. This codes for CASRQQGPMNTEAFF.

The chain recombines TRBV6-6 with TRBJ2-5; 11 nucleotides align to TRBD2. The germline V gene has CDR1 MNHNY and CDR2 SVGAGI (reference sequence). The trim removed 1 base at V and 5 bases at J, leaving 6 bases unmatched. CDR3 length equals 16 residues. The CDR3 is CASSYFLSGRGETQYF. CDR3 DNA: TGTGCCAGCAGTTACTTCCTTAGCGGGAGGGGGGAGACCCAGTACTTC.

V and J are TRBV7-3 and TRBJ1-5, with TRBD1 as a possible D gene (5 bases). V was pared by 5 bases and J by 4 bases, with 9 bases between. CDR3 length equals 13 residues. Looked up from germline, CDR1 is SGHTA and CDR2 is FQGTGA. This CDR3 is CASSADSNQPQHF. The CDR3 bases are TGTGCCAGCAGCGCAGACAGTAATCAGCCCCAGCATTTT.

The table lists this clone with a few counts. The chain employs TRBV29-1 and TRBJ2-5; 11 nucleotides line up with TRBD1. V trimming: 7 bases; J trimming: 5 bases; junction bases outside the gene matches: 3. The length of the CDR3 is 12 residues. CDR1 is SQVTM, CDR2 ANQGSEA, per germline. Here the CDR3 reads CSARTGGETQYF. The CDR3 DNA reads TGCAGCGCCCGGACAGGGGGCGAGACCCAGTACTTC.

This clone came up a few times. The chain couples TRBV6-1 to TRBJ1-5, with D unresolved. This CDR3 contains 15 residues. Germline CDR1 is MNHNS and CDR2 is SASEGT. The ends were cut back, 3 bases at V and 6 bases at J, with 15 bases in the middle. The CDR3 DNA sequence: TGTGCCAGCAGTGACCGGGCCTTAGATAGTCAGCCCCAGCATTTT. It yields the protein CASSDRALDSQPQHF.

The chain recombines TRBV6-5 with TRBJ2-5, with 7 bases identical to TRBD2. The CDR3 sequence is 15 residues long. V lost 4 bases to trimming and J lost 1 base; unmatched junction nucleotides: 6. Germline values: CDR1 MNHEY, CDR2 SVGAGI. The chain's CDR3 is CASSWLAGAQETQYF. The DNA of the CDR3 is TGTGCCAGCAGTTGGTTAGCGGGTGCCCAAGAGACCCAGTACTTC.

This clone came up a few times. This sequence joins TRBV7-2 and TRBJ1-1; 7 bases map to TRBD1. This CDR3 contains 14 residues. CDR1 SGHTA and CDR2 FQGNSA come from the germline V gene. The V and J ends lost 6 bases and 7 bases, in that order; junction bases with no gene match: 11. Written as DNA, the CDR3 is TGTGCCAGCAGAAAGGAGGGGGCGAGCCTTGAAGCTTTCTTT. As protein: CASRKEGASLEAFF.

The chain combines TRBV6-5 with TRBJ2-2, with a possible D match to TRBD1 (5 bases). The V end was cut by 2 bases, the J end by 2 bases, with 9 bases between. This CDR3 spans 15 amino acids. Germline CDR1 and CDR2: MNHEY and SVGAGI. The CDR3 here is CASSYGAQNTGELFF. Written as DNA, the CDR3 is TGTGCCAGCAGTTACGGGGCACAAAACACCGGGGAGCTGTTTTTT.

In nucleotides, the CDR3 is TGCAGCGCGGGACAGGGGGCTGGGTACGAGCAGTACTTC. Protein sequence: CSAGQGAGYEQYF. The chain recombines TRBV29-1 with TRBJ2-7; 12 bases are a match to TRBD1. The germline V gene has CDR1 SQVTM and CDR2 ANQGSEA. V was pared by 7 bases and J by 4 bases, with 5 bases of the junction left unmatched. The CDR3 has 13 residues.

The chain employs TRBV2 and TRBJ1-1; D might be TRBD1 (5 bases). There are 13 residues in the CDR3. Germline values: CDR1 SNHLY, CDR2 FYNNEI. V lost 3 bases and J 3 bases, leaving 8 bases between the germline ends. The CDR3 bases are TGTGCCAGCAGTGAGGGGGTGTACACTGAAGCTTTCTTT. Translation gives CASSEGVYTEAFF.